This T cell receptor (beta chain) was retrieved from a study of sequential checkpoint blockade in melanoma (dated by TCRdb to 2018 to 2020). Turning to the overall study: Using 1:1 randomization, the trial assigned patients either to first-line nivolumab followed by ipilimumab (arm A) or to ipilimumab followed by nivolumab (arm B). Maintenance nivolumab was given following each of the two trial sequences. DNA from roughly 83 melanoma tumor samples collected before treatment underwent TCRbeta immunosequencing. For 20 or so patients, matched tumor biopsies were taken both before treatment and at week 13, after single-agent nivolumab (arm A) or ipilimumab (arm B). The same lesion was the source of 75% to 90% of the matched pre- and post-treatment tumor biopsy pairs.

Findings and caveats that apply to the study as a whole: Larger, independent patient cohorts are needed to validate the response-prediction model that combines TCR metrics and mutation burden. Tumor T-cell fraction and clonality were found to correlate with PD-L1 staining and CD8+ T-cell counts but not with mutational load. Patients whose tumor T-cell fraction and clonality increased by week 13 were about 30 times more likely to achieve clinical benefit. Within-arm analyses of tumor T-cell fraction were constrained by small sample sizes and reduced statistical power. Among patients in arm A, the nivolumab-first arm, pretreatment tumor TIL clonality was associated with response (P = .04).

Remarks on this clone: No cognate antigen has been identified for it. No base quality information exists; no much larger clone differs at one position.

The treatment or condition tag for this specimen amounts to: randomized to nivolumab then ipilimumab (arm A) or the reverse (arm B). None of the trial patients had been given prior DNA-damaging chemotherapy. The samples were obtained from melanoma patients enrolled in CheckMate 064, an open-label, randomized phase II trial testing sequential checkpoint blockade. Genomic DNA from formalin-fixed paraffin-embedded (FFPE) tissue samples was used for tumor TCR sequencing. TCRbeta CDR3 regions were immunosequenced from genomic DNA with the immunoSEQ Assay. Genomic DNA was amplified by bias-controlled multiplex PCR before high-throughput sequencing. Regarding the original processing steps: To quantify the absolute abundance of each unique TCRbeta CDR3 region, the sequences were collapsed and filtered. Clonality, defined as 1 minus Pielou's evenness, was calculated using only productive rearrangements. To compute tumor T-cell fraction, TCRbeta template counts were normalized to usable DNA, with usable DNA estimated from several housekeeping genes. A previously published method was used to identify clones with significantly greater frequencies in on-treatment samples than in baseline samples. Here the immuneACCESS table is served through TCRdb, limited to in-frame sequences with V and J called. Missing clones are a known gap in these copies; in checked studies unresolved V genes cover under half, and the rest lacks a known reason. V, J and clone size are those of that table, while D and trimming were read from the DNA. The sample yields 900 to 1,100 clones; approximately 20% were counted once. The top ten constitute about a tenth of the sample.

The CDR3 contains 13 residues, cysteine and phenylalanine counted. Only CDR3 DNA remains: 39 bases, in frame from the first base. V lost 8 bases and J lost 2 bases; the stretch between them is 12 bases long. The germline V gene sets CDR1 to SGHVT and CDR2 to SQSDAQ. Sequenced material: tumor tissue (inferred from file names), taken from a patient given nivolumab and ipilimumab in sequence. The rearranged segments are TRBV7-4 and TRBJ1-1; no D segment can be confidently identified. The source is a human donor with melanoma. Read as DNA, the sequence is TGTGCCAGCGATGACGGTTTAAACACTGAAGCTTTCTTT. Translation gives CASDDGLNTEAFF.